The rows below give T cell receptor beta chains drawn from one sample of a study of blood T cell repertoires in COVID-19. Sequenced by immunoSEQ multiplex PCR; TCRdb stores in-frame clones only, minus some. The sample records some 110,000 clones, less than 90% being singletons. Sequenced input: PBMCs or T cells enriched from blood (not recorded which). Source of these receptors: a woman aged 25-40 years who had recovered from COVID-19. The CDR3 runs from the conserved cysteine through the conserved F or W. Fields, in order: J gene, V gene, clone size, CDR3 protein. Clone size appears in some rows only: once, few, many, or a class for an expanded clone.

j_call: TRBJ2-2
v_call: TRBV28
clone_size: NA
cdr3_aa: CATRGAANTGELFF

j_call: TRBJ2-3
v_call: TRBV30
clone_size: NA
cdr3_aa: CAWSYGIDTQYF

j_call: TRBJ1-3
v_call: TRBV28
clone_size: NA
cdr3_aa: CASSTGTGLKPGNTIYF

j_call: TRBJ1-1
v_call: TRBV10-3
clone_size: NA
cdr3_aa: CATESQGPMNTEAFF

j_call: TRBJ1-6
v_call: TRBV19
clone_size: NA
cdr3_aa: CASTMGRVTYNSPLHF

j_call: TRBJ2-5
v_call: TRBV5-4
clone_size: NA
cdr3_aa: CASSPGTSGVGTQYF

j_call: TRBJ2-5
v_call: TRBV7-3
clone_size: NA
cdr3_aa: CASSLMGWGTVQETQYF

j_call: TRBJ2-7
v_call: TRBV6-6
clone_size: NA
cdr3_aa: CASSPQGLAGGRGQQYF

j_call: TRBJ1-4
v_call: TRBV4-1
clone_size: NA
cdr3_aa: CASSRNPQGRKEKLFF

j_call: TRBJ1-3
v_call: TRBV6-2/TRBV6-3
clone_size: NA
cdr3_aa: CASSNPLWTDGNTIYF

j_call: TRBJ1-6
v_call: TRBV4-2
clone_size: NA
cdr3_aa: CASSQDRMGAASPLHF

j_call: TRBJ2-7
v_call: TRBV5-1
clone_size: NA
cdr3_aa: CASSATSGNNEQYF

j_call: TRBJ1-6
v_call: TRBV13
clone_size: NA
cdr3_aa: CASSPRGGDNSPLHF

j_call: TRBJ2-7
v_call: TRBV5-1
clone_size: many
cdr3_aa: CASSPGTGTYEQYF

j_call: TRBJ1-2
v_call: TRBV4-3
clone_size: once
cdr3_aa: CASSLQSTRVNYGYTF

j_call: TRBJ2-2
v_call: TRBV24-1
clone_size: NA
cdr3_aa: CATSDLGGPQGLFF

j_call: TRBJ1-5
v_call: TRBV28
clone_size: NA
cdr3_aa: CASSLSTGRHQPQHF

j_call: TRBJ1-4
v_call: TRBV27
clone_size: NA
cdr3_aa: CASSQQGLGEKLFF

j_call: TRBJ2-7
v_call: TRBV4-2
clone_size: few
cdr3_aa: CASSQDFGWVAGVHEQYF

j_call: TRBJ1-1
v_call: TRBV28
clone_size: few
cdr3_aa: CASSLPRTGAGTEAFF

j_call: TRBJ2-7
v_call: TRBV6-2/TRBV6-3
clone_size: NA
cdr3_aa: CASSYSASGGAFYEQYF

j_call: TRBJ1-2
v_call: TRBV29-1
clone_size: NA
cdr3_aa: CSVDGGVGYTF

j_call: TRBJ1-1
v_call: TRBV3-1/TRBV3-2
clone_size: few
cdr3_aa: CASSQTLNTEAFF

j_call: TRBJ1-1
v_call: TRBV5-1
clone_size: NA
cdr3_aa: CASSLGSGISPEAFF

j_call: TRBJ2-2
v_call: TRBV18
clone_size: NA
cdr3_aa: CASSPPGALNTGELFF

j_call: TRBJ1-1
v_call: TRBV4-3
clone_size: NA
cdr3_aa: CASSQDRGTQLNTEAFF

j_call: TRBJ1-4
v_call: TRBV6-5
clone_size: NA
cdr3_aa: CASRPGGVNEKLFF

j_call: TRBJ1-2
v_call: TRBV25-1
clone_size: NA
cdr3_aa: CASSKDSYGYTF

j_call: TRBJ2-7
v_call: TRBV18
clone_size: NA
cdr3_aa: CASSPSVQYPYEQYF

j_call: TRBJ2-3
v_call: TRBV24-1
clone_size: once
cdr3_aa: CATSGPLRADTQYF